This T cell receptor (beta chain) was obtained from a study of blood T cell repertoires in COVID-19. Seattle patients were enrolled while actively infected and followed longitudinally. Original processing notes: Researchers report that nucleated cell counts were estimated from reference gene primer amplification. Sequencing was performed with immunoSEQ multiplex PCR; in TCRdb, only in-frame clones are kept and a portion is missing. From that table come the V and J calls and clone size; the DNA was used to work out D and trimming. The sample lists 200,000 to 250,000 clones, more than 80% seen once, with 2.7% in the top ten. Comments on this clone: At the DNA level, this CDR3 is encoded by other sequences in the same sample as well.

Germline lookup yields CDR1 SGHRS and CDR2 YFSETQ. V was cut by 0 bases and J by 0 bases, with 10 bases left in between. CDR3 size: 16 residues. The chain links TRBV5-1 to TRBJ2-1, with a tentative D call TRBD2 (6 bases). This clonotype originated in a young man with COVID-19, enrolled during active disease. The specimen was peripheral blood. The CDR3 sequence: CASSLARGSSYNEQFF. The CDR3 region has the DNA TGCGCCAGCAGCTTGGCCCGGGGGAGCTCCTACAATGAGCAGTTCTTC. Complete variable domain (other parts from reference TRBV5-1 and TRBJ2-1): KAGVTQTPRYLIKTRGQQVTLSCSPISGHRSVSWYQQTPGQGLQFLFEYFSETQRNKGNFPGRFSGRQFSNSRSEMNVSTLELGDSALYLCASSLARGSSYNEQFFGPGTRLTVL.